This T cell receptor (beta chain) was captured in a study of tumor-infiltrating lymphocytes in primary liver carcinoma. For the study at large: Tissue type made little difference to sample yields of roughly 3.65 to 7.13 million productive TCRbeta reads.

Both RNA and DNA were isolated together from around 20-30 mg of bulk tissue that had not been sorted. More than 80% viable tumor cells made up every tumor sample. In the case of this clonotype: One junction end disagrees with the germline gene, perhaps due to a read error.

Germline loops: CDR1 GTSNPN, CDR2 SVGIG (reference sequence). The length of the CDR3 is 13 residues. Making TCR beta cDNA involved around 510 ng total RNA and a constant-region primer. Construction of TCR beta libraries relied on three successive nested multiplex PCR rounds employing slightly modified ARM-PCR. Amplification in the first two PCR rounds was performed using TRBV1-TRBV30 forward primers and a C-beta reverse primer for 10 cycles each. MiXCR was run by TCRdb on the multiplex PCR reads, yielding one entry per CDR3 protein. The sample shows some 110,000 distinct CDR3 sequences, around 84% of them seen only once.

The V call is TRBV30, the J call TRBJ1-2, with 7 bases lining up with TRBD1. The sequencing input was liver tumor tissue from sampling region 3. Regarding subset: tumor region T3, left-lateral pole. The source is a man between 35 and 55 years old with primary liver carcinoma and hepatitis B virus infection. Here the CDR3 reads CACTGQDNYGYAF. CDR3 sequence (DNA): TGTGCCTGTACAGGACAGGACAACTATGGCTACGCCTTC.